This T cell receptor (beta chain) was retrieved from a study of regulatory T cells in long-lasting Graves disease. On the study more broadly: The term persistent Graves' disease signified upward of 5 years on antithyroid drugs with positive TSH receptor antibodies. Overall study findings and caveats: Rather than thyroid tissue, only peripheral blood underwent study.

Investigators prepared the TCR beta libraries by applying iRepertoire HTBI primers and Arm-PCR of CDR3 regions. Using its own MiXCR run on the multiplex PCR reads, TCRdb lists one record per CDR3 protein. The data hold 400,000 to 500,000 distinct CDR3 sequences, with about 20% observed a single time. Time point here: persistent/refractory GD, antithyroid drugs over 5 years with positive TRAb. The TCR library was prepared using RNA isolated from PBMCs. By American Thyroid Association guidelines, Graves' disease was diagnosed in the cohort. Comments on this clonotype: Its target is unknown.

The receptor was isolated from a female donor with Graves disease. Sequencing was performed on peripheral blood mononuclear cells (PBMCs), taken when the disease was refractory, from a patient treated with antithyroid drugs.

The CDR3 loop is CASDGTGDNTIYF. The CDR3 DNA follows: TGTGCCAGCGACGGGACAGGGGACAACACCATATATTTT. This sequence joins TRBV6-8 and TRBJ1-3; 10 bases line up with TRBD1. After removal of 8 bases from V and 7 bases from J, the junction contained 5 bases not matched to a gene. The CDR3 runs to 13 residues. CDR1 and CDR2 from the germline V gene are MNHGY and SAAAGT.